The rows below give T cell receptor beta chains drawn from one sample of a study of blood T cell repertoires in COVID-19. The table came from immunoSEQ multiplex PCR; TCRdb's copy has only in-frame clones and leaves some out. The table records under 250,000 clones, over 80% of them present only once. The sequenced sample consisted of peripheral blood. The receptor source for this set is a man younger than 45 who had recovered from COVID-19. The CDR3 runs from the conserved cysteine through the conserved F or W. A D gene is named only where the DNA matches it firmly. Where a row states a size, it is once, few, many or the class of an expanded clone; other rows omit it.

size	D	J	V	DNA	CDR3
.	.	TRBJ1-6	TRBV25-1	TGTGCCAGCAGGGGGGGACGGTACGCACCCCTCCACTTT	CASRGGRYAPLHF
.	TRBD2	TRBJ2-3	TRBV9	TGTGCCAGCAGCGCGACTAGCCAGGCTTTCGGCACAGATACGCAGTATTTT	CASSATSQAFGTDTQYF
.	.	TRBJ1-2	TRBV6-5	TGTGCCAGCATAGGGGGTCCCGACCACAGCTACACCTTC	CASIGGPDHSYTF
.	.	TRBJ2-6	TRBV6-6	TGTGCCAGCAGTTACGGTAGGGGATCTGGGGCCAACGTCCTGACTTTC	CASSYGRGSGANVLTF
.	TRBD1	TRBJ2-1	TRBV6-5	TGTGCCAGCAGACAGGGGCCCCACAATGAGCAGTTCTTC	CASRQGPHNEQFF
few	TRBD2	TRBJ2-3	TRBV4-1	TGCGCCAGCAGCCAGACTAGCGGGGGGTCCCAGTATTTT	CASSQTSGGSQYF
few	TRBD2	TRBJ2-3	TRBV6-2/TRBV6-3	TGTGCCAGCAGTTATAGCGGGGGGGCTACAGATACGCAGTATTTT	CASSYSGGATDTQYF
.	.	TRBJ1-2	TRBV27	TGTGCCAGCAGACCGGTGGGGGGGAACTATGGCTACACCTTC	CASRPVGGNYGYTF
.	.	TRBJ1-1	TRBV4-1	TGCGCCAGCAGCCAAGATGGGGGGGTGGCTTTCTTT	CASSQDGGVAFF
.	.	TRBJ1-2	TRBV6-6	TGTGCCAGCAGTTACTTGCGTCTTACGGACTATGGCTACACCTTC	CASSYLRLTDYGYTF
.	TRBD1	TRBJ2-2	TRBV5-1	TGCGCCAGCAGCGGACAGGGCCGGAACACCGGGGAGCTGTTTTTT	CASSGQGRNTGELFF
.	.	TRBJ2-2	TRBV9	TGTGCCAGCAGCGTAGATTGGGGGGCCGGGGAGCTGTTTTTT	CASSVDWGAGELFF
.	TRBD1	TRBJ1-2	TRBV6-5	TGTGCCAGCAGTTACTCGACGGGACAGGGGACTGGCTACACCTTC	CASSYSTGQGTGYTF
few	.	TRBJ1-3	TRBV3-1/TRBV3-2	TGTGCCAGCGGTCAGGGGACCTCTGGAAACACCATATATTTT	CASGQGTSGNTIYF
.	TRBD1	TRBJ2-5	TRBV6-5	TGTGCCAGCAGTTACGGGACAGGGATGGAGACCCAGTACTTC	CASSYGTGMETQYF
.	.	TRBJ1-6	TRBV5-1	TGCGCCAGCAGCTTGGAGTTCCCCGGGCTCGGGGATTCACCCCTCCACTTT	CASSLEFPGLGDSPLHF
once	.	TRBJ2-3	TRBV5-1	TGCGCCAGCAGCTCGGGTGTTGGCCACGCCACAGATACGCAGTATTTT	CASSSGVGHATDTQYF
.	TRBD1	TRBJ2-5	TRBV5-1	TGCGCCAGCAGCAGAGGGGCCACAGGGGCAGGAGAGACCCAGTACTTC	CASSRGATGAGETQYF
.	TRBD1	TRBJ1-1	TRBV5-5	TGTGCCAGCAGCTTGGAGGGGACAGGGGTCTCTCGCGCTTTCTTT	CASSLEGTGVSRAFF
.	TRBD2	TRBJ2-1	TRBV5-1	TGCGCCAGCACTAATAGCGGGGACCCCTACAATGAGCAGTTCTTC	CASTNSGDPYNEQFF
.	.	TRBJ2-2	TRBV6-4	TGTGCCAGCAGTGACACCTCAGATGAGGCCGGGGAGCTGTTTTTT	CASSDTSDEAGELFF
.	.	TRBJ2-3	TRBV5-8	TGTGCCAGCAGCTTGGGAGGGATAGATACGCAGTATTTT	CASSLGGIDTQYF
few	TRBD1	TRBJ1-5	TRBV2	TGTGCCAGCAGCTTGTGGGGACAGGCCAGCCAGCCCCAGCATTTT	CASSLWGQASQPQHF
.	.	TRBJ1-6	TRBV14	TGTGCCAGCAGTTTTTACGGGTATAATTCACCCCTCCACTTT	CASSFYGYNSPLHF